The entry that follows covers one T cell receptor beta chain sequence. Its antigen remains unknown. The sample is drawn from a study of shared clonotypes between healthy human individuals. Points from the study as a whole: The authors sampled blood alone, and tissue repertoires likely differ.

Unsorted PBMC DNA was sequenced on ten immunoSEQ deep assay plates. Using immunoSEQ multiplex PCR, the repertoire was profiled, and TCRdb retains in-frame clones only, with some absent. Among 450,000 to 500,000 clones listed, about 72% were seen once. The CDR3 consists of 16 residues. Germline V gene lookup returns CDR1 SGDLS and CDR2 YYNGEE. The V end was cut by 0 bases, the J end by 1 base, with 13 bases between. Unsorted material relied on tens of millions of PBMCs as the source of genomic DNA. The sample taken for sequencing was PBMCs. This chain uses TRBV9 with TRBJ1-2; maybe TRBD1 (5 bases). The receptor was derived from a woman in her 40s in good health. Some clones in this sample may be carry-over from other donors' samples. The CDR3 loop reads CASSVAGGADNYGYTF. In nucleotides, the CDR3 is TGTGCCAGCAGCGTAGCTGGCGGGGCCGATAACTATGGCTACACCTTC.